This TCR beta chain was retrieved from a study of monozygotic twins with inflammatory bowel disease. This CDR3 comprises 14 residues. The V gene's germline CDR1 is KGHSH and CDR2 LQKENI. A word on this clonotype: Its antigen remains unidentified.

TCRdb reprocessed the 5' RACE reads; each CDR3 protein has one entry and no DNA is given. This table holds some 170,000 distinct CDR3 sequences. Study results and caveats: Among patients, repertoires may have gained variability from differing immunosuppressive treatments.

Specimen: blood. The clonotype comes from a human donor with ulcerative colitis or Crohn's disease, or a healthy co-twin of an affected twin (not recorded which). The chain couples TRBV18 to TRBJ1-4; TCRdb's assignment of TRBD1 cannot be checked, as there is no DNA. The CDR3 region is CASSLAGDNEKLFF.